Shown below are 27 T cell receptor beta chains from a single sample sequenced in a study of OX40 agonist ivuxolimab in advanced cancers. The assay was immunoSEQ multiplex PCR, and TCRdb's table has in-frame clones only and misses some. The sample includes 53,000 or so clones, 70% to 85% of them seen just once. The sample here was CD4+ or CD8+ T cells sorted from blood, taken in a trial of the OX40 agonist ivuxolimab. These receptors were taken from an adult with an advanced solid tumor such as melanoma, head and neck, liver or kidney cancer.

V gene TRBV2 combines with J gene TRBJ1-5, with D hard to call. The V gene's germline CDR1 is SNHLY and CDR2 FYNNEI. The CDR3 totals 15 residues. V dropped 6 bases and J dropped 7 bases, with 19 bases sitting between them. The CDR3 protein is CASRGGTEWGQPQHF. CDR3 bases: TGTGCCAGCAGGGGAGGTACAGAGTGGGGACAGCCCCAGCATTTT.

This clone appeared a few times. The chain links TRBV10-3 to TRBJ2-5, with 7 bases that match TRBD1. Germline lookup yields CDR1 ENHRY and CDR2 SYGVKD. The CDR3 covers 13 residues. V dropped 6 bases and J dropped 4; count of bases not matched to a gene: 5. The CDR3 bases are TGTGCCATCAGCGCCCGGGACAGAGAGACCCAGTACTTC. Translation: CAISARDRETQYF.

J is TRBJ1-4 and V is TRBV28; TRBD1 matches 8 bases. V was pared by 6 bases and J by 6 bases, with 6 bases of the junction left unmatched. The CDR3 covers 14 residues. CDR1 and CDR2 from the germline V gene are MDHEN and SYDVKM. CDR3 in DNA: TGTGCCAGCAGGCGACAGGGGCGCTATGAAAAACTGTTTTTT. Translation gives CASRRQGRYEKLFF. The whole variable domain, filled in from reference TRBV28 and TRBJ1-4, reads DVKVTQSSRYLVKRTGEKVFLECVQDMDHENMFWYRQDPGLGLRLIYFSYDVKMKEKGDIPEGYSVSREKKERFSLILESASTNQTSMYLCASRRQGRYEKLFFGSGTQLSVL.

The gene calls are TRBV5-1 and TRBJ2-1; D gene uncertain. V lost 3 bases and J 3 bases, leaving 13 bases between the germline ends. The germline V gene encodes CDR1 SGHRS and CDR2 YFSETQ. The CDR3 contains 15 residues. The CDR3 is CASSWRSIGYNEQFF. The DNA for the CDR3 is TGCGCCAGCAGCTGGCGGAGTATAGGCTACAATGAGCAGTTCTTC.

The chain couples TRBV19 to TRBJ2-5; unclear D gene. V was clipped by 11 bases and J by 5 bases, with 27 bases between them. The CDR3 consists of 16 residues. CDR1 is LNHDA, CDR2 SQIVND, per germline (reference sequence). CDR3 sequence reads: CASSHGRSTLQETQYF. In DNA form, the CDR3 reads TGTGCCTCAAGTCACGGTAGGAGTACGCTTCAGGAGACCCAGTACTTC.

This chain connects TRBV4-2 to TRBJ2-2; 8 nucleotides align to TRBD2. The CDR3 sequence is 17 residues long. V was clipped by 3 bases and J by 4 bases; unmatched bases: 10. Germline values: CDR1 LGHNA, CDR2 YNFKEQ. CDR3 coding DNA: TGTGCCAGCAGCCACACAAAAGCGGGAGTTGGCACCGGGGAGCTGTTTTTT. Protein sequence: CASSHTKAGVGTGELFF.

The chain joins TRBV7-9 to TRBJ1-4; tentative D call: TRBD1 (5 bases). The CDR3 runs 15 residues. Germline CDR1 is SEHNR and CDR2 is FQNEAQ (reference sequence). Between the trimmed V and J ends, which lost 5 bases and 8 bases, there was a span of 18 bases. The CDR3: CASSPPLGAGEKLFF. Here the CDR3 DNA reads TGTGCCAGCAGCCCCCCCCTAGGGGCGGGGGAAAAACTGTTTTTT.

The rearrangement links TRBV9 to TRBJ1-2; TRBD1 might be the D (6 bases). Germline V gives CDR1 SGDLS, CDR2 YYNGEE. The CDR3 loop spans 12 amino acids. The V gene lost 3 bases and the J gene lost 13 bases, with 16 bases spanning the gap. The CDR3 loop reads CASSARGGPRTF. Written as DNA, the CDR3 is TGTGCCAGCAGCGCTAGGGGGGGGCCCCGCACCTTC.

The chain combines TRBV30 with TRBJ1-6; 8 nucleotides match TRBD1. CDR3 length: 12 amino acids. The germline CDR1 and CDR2 sequences are GTSNPN and SVGIG (reference sequence). V lost 8 bases and J lost 7; bases outside the gene matches: 4. The DNA for the CDR3 is TGTGCCGGGGGACAGGTGAATTCACCCCTCCACTTT. Its protein product is CAGGQVNSPLHF.

The rearrangement joins TRBV15 to TRBJ1-2; 7 bases match TRBD1. This CDR3 spans 14 amino acids. J gave up 8 bases and V 3 bases, and 9 bases lay outside the gene matches. Germline CDR1 reads LNHNV; CDR2 reads YYDKDF (reference sequence). The CDR3 is CATSRERQGEGYTF. CDR3 in DNA: TGTGCCACCAGCAGGGAAAGACAGGGAGAGGGCTACACCTTC.

In its sample, this clone was seen a few times. The CDR3 here is CASSFGQGTHTDTQYF. The CDR3 bases are TGTGCCAGCAGCTTTGGACAGGGAACTCACACAGATACGCAGTATTTT. The genes are TRBV11-3 and TRBJ2-3; 8 nucleotides align to TRBD1. The V gene's germline CDR1 is SGHNT and CDR2 YENEEA. V gave up 3 bases and J gave up 2 bases; unmatched junction bases: 7. The CDR3 loop spans 16 amino acids. The full variable domain, with the rest looked up from reference TRBV11-3 and TRBJ2-3, is EAGVVQSPRYKIIEKKQPVAFWCNPISGHNTLYWYLQNLGQGPELLIRYENEEAVDDSQLPKDRFSAERLKGVDSTLKIQPAELGDSAVYLCASSFGQGTHTDTQYFGPGTRLTVL.

The CDR3 sequence: CASSSGGVPYEQYF. DNA of the CDR3: TGTGCCAGCAGTTCCGGGGGAGTCCCCTACGAGCAGTACTTC. This rearrangement joins TRBV5-4 to TRBJ2-7; perhaps TRBD2 as D (6 bases). Trimming pared 5 bases from V and 2 bases from J, leaving 14 bases between. Germline lookup yields CDR1 SGHNT and CDR2 YYREEE (reference sequence). The CDR3 is 14 amino acids.

This clone was counted between two and nine times. The chain joins TRBV9 to TRBJ1-4; D remains unclear. The V end was cut by 4 bases, the J end by 5 bases, with 12 bases between. Germline V gives CDR1 SGDLS, CDR2 YYNGEE. The CDR3 sequence is 14 residues long. CDR3 in amino acids: CASSTGRGNEKLFF. As DNA, the CDR3 is TGTGCCAGCAGCACTGGACGGGGAAATGAAAAACTGTTTTTT. Drawing the rest from reference TRBV9 and TRBJ1-4, the complete variable domain is DSGVTQTPKHLITATGQRVTLRCSPRSGDLSVYWYQQSLDQGLQFLIQYYNGEERAKGNILERFSAQQFPDLHSELNLSSLELGDSALYFCASSTGRGNEKLFFGSGTQLSVL.

V and J are TRBV7-2 and TRBJ2-3, with TRBD2 as a possible D gene (5 bases). Trimming removed 2 bases from V and 8 bases from J, with 14 bases in between. CDR3 length: 14 amino acids. Looked up from germline, CDR1 is SGHTA and CDR2 is FQGNSA. CDR3 DNA: TGTGCCAGCAGCTTAAGCGGCGCCCCGGGTACGCAGTATTTT. It specifies CASSLSGAPGTQYF.

The chain links TRBV9 to TRBJ1-2; TRBD1 might be the D (5 bases). The CDR3 consists of 15 residues. The germline V gene has CDR1 SGDLS and CDR2 YYNGEE. V was cut by 4 bases and J by 6 bases, with 19 bases left in between. The CDR3 region has the DNA TGTGCCAGCAGCCCAACCCCCGGGACGACGGATGGCTACACCTTC. This gives the protein CASSPTPGTTDGYTF.

The rearrangement uses TRBV10-3 and TRBJ1-2; D is undetermined. The length of the CDR3 is 14 residues. V was trimmed by 6 bases and J by 8 bases, leaving 19 bases between them. Germline CDR1 ENHRY, CDR2 SYGVKD. The CDR3 DNA is TGTGCCATCAGGGGATTTGAGGCCTTACGCGGCTACACCTTC. This encodes CAIRGFEALRGYTF.

This clone was observed once. V is TRBV6-1 and J is TRBJ2-1, with 10 positions matching TRBD2. V gave up 7 bases and J gave up 7 bases; unmatched junction bases: 4. Germline-derived CDR1 and CDR2 are MNHNS and SASEGT. The CDR3 has 13 residues. The CDR3 DNA reads as TGTGCCAGCAAGCGGGAGGGCCGGAATGAGCAGTTCTTC. As protein: CASKREGRNEQFF.

The V gene is TRBV5-4, the J gene TRBJ1-1; maybe TRBD1 (6 bases). Germline V gene sequence: CDR1 SGHNT, CDR2 YYREEE (reference sequence). The CDR3 contains 15 residues. Trimming removed 1 base at V and 4 bases at J, with 14 bases between. The CDR3 protein is CASSLWGALTTEAFF. The CDR3 coding sequence is TGTGCCAGCAGCTTGTGGGGGGCGCTCACCACTGAAGCTTTCTTT.

V usage is TRBV30 and J usage is TRBJ1-2; 12 bases match TRBD1. The junction had 7 bases not matched to a gene; V was cut back by 8 bases and J by 0 bases. Looked up from germline, CDR1 is GTSNPN and CDR2 is SVGIG (reference sequence). This CDR3 region has 15 residues. This CDR3 is CAGRDRGLANYGYTF. The CDR3 nucleotides are TGTGCCGGTAGGGACAGGGGGCTCGCTAACTATGGCTACACCTTC.

The genes are TRBV7-9 and TRBJ2-1, with 12 bases identical to TRBD2. Germline V gene data show CDR1 as SEHNR and CDR2 as FQNEAQ (reference sequence). The CDR3 sequence is 15 residues long. The V gene end was trimmed by 5 bases and the J gene end by 10 bases; junction bases not matched to a gene: 9. The CDR3 sequence is CASSTGLAGGKEQFF. The CDR3 nucleotides are TGTGCCAGCAGCACGGGACTAGCGGGTGGAAAGGAGCAGTTCTTC.

In this sample, this clone turned up once. The chain is built from TRBV6-5 and TRBJ2-2; 7 nucleotides line up with TRBD1. CDR1 is MNHEY and CDR2 is SVGAGI in the germline V gene. Trimming cost V 5 bases and J 6 bases; bases outside gene matches: 6. The CDR3 spans 14 residues. CDR3 coding DNA: TGTGCCAGCAGTAACAGGGGTGGGGCCGGGGAGCTGTTTTTT. Residues: CASSNRGGAGELFF.

This chain connects TRBV19 to TRBJ1-5; unclear D gene. Trimming took off 0 bases at V and 5 bases at J, with 14 bases between the two ends. The CDR3 is made up of 16 amino acids. Germline CDR1 and CDR2: LNHDA and SQIVND (reference sequence). In DNA form, the CDR3 reads TGTGCCAGTAGTATAGATTTGAGACGGCGGCATCAGCCCCAGCATTTT. It is translated as CASSIDLRRRHQPQHF.

The chain couples TRBV4-2 to TRBJ2-3; 14 bases fit TRBD2. The junction had 6 bases not matched to a gene; V was cut back by 0 bases and J by 1 base. Germline V gives CDR1 LGHNA, CDR2 YNFKEQ. CDR3 length: 19 amino acids. The CDR3 is CASSQEGTSGSSRTDTQYF. The CDR3, as DNA: TGTGCCAGCAGCCAAGAGGGGACTAGCGGGAGTTCCCGCACAGATACGCAGTATTTT.

The rearrangement links TRBV28 to TRBJ2-3; no clear D. CDR1 is MDHEN, CDR2 SYDVKM, per germline. This CDR3 spans 14 amino acids. V dropped 4 bases and J dropped 1 base, with 9 bases sitting between them. As DNA, the CDR3 is TGTGCCAGCAGTTCACAAATCCGCACAGATACGCAGTATTTT. This sequence encodes CASSSQIRTDTQYF.

This chain uses TRBV11-2 with TRBJ1-1; D perhaps matches TRBD1 (6 bases). Germline V gene lookup returns CDR1 SGHAT and CDR2 FQNNGV. The CDR3 has 12 amino acids. The V end lost 8 bases, the J end lost 5 bases, and 12 bases lay between the germline ends. The CDR3 coding sequence is TGTGCCAGCGGGGGGCGGGGGACTGAAGCTTTCTTT. It specifies CASGGRGTEAFF.

This clone was recorded a few times. The chain links TRBV7-7 to TRBJ2-1; no clear D. The germline V gene has CDR1 SSHAT and CDR2 FNYEAQ (reference sequence). Trimming removed 2 bases at V and 5 bases at J, with 10 bases between. The CDR3 contains 14 residues. CDR3 nucleotide sequence: TGTGCCAGCAGCTTAACAACTGGAAACAATGAGCAGTTCTTC. It codes for CASSLTTGNNEQFF.

V is TRBV5-1 and J is TRBJ2-5, with 14 bases lining up with TRBD2. V shed 4 bases and J 6 bases; nucleotides not matched to a gene: 8. The length of the CDR3 is 16 residues. Germline CDR1 is SGHRS and CDR2 is YFSETQ. The CDR3 DNA sequence: TGCGCCAGCAGCCCCCAGGGACTAGCGGGAGAAAAGACCCAGTACTTC. Its protein product is CASSPQGLAGEKTQYF.